This TCR beta chain was obtained from a study of blood T cell repertoires in COVID-19. The wider study: There were acute and convalescent COVID-19 samples, and they came from the United States, Italy and Spain. Sample material is recorded as cDNA or gDNA derived from T cells, B-cell-depleted T cells, or PBMCs.

Authors' data handling: Reference gene primer amplification in the assay estimated nucleated cell counts. Sequenced by immunoSEQ multiplex PCR; TCRdb stores in-frame clones only, minus some. That table gives V, J and clone size, and the DNA gave D and trimming. Of around 25,000 clones in the sample, about nine tenths were seen once. Germline V gene data show CDR1 as MNHEY and CDR2 as SVGEGT. This CDR3 spans 17 amino acids. The V and J ends lost 7 bases and 6 bases, in that order; junction bases with no gene match: 18. The gene calls are TRBV6-2 or TRBV6-3 and TRBJ2-7; 10 bases are a match to TRBD2. This TCR was recovered from a woman aged 80 or older with acute or convalescent COVID-19. The specimen was peripheral blood. In nucleotides, the CDR3 is TGTGCCAGCACCCCCGGGCCTAGCGGGAGTCGGGCCTTCGAGCAGTACTTC. Amino acid sequence: CASTPGPSGSRAFEQYF.